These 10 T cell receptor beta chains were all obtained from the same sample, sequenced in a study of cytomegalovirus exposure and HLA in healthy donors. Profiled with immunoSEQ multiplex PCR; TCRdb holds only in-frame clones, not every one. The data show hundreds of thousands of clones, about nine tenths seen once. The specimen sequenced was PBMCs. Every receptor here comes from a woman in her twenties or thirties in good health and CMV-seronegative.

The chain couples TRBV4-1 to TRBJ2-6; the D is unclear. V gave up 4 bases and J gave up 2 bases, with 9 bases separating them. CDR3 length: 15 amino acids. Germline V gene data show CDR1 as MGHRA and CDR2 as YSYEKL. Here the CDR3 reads CASSPRVAGANVLTF. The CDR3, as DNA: TGCGCCAGCAGCCCAAGGGTCGCTGGGGCCAACGTCCTGACTTTC.

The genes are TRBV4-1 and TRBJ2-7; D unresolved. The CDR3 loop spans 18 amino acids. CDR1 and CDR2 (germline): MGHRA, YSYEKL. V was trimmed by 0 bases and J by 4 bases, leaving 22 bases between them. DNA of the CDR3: TGCGCCAGCAGCCAAGACCCTCCCCGGGTGGCGGAGCTTTACGAGCAGTACTTC. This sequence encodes CASSQDPPRVAELYEQYF.

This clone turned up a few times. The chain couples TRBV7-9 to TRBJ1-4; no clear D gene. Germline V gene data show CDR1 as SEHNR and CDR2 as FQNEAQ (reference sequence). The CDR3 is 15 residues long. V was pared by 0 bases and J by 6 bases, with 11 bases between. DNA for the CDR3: TGTGCCAGCAGCTTAGCGTCACGGATTGATGAAAAACTGTTTTTT. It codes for CASSLASRIDEKLFF.

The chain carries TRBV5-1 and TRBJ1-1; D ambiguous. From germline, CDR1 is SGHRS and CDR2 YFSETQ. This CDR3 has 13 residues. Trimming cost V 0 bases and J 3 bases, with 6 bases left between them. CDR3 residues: CASSLAADTEAFF. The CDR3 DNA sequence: TGCGCCAGCAGCTTGGCGGCGGACACTGAAGCTTTCTTT.

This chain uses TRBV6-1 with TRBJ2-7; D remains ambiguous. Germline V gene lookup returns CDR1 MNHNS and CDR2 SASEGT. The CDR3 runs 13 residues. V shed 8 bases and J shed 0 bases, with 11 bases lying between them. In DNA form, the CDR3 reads TGTGCCAGCGGGGAATGGGCCTCCTACGAGCAGTACTTC. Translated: CASGEWASYEQYF.

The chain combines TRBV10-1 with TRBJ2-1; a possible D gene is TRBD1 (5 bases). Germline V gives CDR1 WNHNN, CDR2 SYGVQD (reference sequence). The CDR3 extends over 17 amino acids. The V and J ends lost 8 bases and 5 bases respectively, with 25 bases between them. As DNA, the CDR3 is TGCGCCAGCTTCTTAGGGGCCCCCTCTCCTAACGACAATGAGCAGTTCTTC. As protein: CASFLGAPSPNDNEQFF.

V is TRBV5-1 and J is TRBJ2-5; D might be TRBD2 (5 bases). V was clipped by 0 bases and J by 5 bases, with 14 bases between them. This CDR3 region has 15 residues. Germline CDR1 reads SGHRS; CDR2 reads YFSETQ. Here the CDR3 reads CASSLAPGLGETQYF. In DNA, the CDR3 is TGCGCCAGCAGCTTGGCCCCGGGGTTGGGGGAGACCCAGTACTTC.

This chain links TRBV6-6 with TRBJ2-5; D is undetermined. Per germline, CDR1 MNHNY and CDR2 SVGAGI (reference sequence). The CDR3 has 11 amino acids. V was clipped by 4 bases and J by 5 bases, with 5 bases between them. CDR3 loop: CASSSWETQYF. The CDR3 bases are TGTGCCAGCAGTTCGTGGGAGACCCAGTACTTC.

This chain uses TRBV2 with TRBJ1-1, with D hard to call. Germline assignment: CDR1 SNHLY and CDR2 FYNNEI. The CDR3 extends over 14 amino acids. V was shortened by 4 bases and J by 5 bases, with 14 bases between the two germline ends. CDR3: CASSGWGEWTEAFF. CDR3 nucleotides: TGTGCCAGCAGTGGGTGGGGTGAGTGGACTGAAGCTTTCTTT. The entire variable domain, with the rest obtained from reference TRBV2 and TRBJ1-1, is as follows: EPEVTQTPSHQVTQMGQEVILRCVPISNHLYFYWYRQILGQKVEFLVSFYNNEISEKSEIFDDQFSVERPDGSNFTLKIRSTKLEDSAMYFCASSGWGEWTEAFFGQGTRLTVV.

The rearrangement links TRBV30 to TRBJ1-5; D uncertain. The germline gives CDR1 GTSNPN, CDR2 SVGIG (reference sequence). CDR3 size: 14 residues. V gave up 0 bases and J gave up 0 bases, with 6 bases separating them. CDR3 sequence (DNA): TGTGCCTGGAGTGTTCGGGGTAGCAATCAGCCCCAGCATTTT. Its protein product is CAWSVRGSNQPQHF.